Here is one TCR beta chain with its context. Its cognate antigen is unknown. Certain patients, namely those with other autoimmune diseases, uncontrolled infections, pregnancy or lactation, were excluded. The germline V gene encodes CDR1 SGHVS and CDR2 FNYEAQ. The length of the CDR3 is 16 residues. Trimming pared 5 bases from V and 5 bases from J, leaving 22 bases between. The data were taken from a study of Graves' ophthalmopathy and Graves' hyperthyroidism. On the study more broadly: Peripheral blood was gathered at first diagnosis, ahead of any treatment whatsoever. Notes on the study in general: Ophthalmopathy cases were distinguished from stable hyperthyroidism by a 13-signature model, reaching about 91% sensitivity and 65% to 83% specificity.

Beta-chain TCR CDR3 regions were amplified from RNA transcripts. After a first-round RT-PCR with HTBI primers, a second-round multiplex PCR was run. Via MiXCR, TCRdb re-called the multiplex PCR reads, giving one row per CDR3 protein. The sample shows some 750,000 distinct CDR3 sequences, roughly two fifths of them seen only once. This chain links TRBV7-6 with TRBJ2-7, with D tentatively TRBD2 (6 bases). Sequenced sample: peripheral blood. The receptor's source is an adult man with Graves' ophthalmopathy. This CDR3 reads CASSRILHWGGHEQYF. CDR3 nucleotides: TGTGCCAGCAGCCGCATTTTACATTGGGGAGGCCACGAGCAGTACTTC.